This T cell receptor beta chain came from a study of blood T cell repertoires in COVID-19 (dated by TCRdb to the early 2020s). About the investigation overall: Samples covering the acute and convalescent phases of COVID-19 were provided by collaborators in the United States, Italy and Spain. Where available, HLA class I and class II types were taken from metadata supplied by the sample provider and were not determined by assay-based typing. The repertoires were released in a freely available public database meant as a resource for research on the immune response to SARS-CoV-2. Subjects who had been exposed to COVID-19, were actively infected with it, or had recovered from it provided the deeply sampled blood TCRbeta repertoires that made up the dataset. The prospective study material was composed of cDNA or gDNA derived from T cells, B-cell-depleted T cells, or PBMCs. The samples were drawn from two sources: the first 160 participants of the ongoing ImmuneRACE study, and over 950 subjects contributed by 6 global collaborators. Nearly every sample came with metadata listing a de-identified subject ID, COVID-19 status, age in years and sex. What the authors observed across the whole study: The amount of clinical and demographic metadata varied by source and participant and was provided uncurated.

The immunoSEQ Assay, a bias-controlled multiplex PCR, was used to amplify TCRbeta CDR3 regions from genomic DNA. In the paper's pipeline: Nucleated cell counts per sample were estimated from amplification of reference gene primers within the assay. To quantify the absolute abundance of each unique TCRbeta CDR3 rearrangement, sequence reads were collapsed and filtered. For each sample, productive Simpson clonality was calculated as the square root of Simpson's diversity index across productive rearrangements. Sourced from immuneACCESS, this table was stored by TCRdb with only in-frame sequences that have V and J called. A share of the clones is absent; for the studies checked, an unresolved V gene accounts for under half, and the remainder has no known explanation. V, J and clone size are those of that table, while D and trimming were read from the DNA. This sample lists hundreds of thousands of clones; roughly nine tenths were detected once. In total, the top ten clones hold 1% of the sample.

Participants in the prospective study were aged about 18 to 95 years, lived in 20 to 25 United States geographic areas, and enrolled through a virtual design. To assign participants to cohorts, the prospective study relied on clinical history that participants themselves reported in a screening survey and a study questionnaire. Recovered participants in ImmuneRACE Cohort 3 were defined by two consecutive negative NP/OP PCR tests, clearance by a healthcare professional, or resolution of symptoms. In the prospective study, whole blood, serum and a nasopharyngeal or oropharyngeal swab were collected from each participant by mobile phlebotomists. Over an approximately 2-month period, participants in the prospective study had the option of providing additional blood draws and questionnaires. Before DNA extraction, blood samples from the prospective study were shipped at room temperature or frozen. Remarks on this clone: The antigen it binds to is not known. No base quality values were provided; no much bigger clone lies one nucleotide off.

The CDR3 holds 13 amino acids from the cysteine to the phenylalanine. The DNA shown is the 39-base CDR3, in frame from base 1. Via the germline V gene, CDR1 is SGDLS and CDR2 YYNGEE. The germline ends are 11 bases apart after V is trimmed by 4 bases and J by 3 bases. Here the chain combines TRBV9 and TRBJ2-7; the D gene is perhaps TRBD1, from 6 matching bases. The receptor was isolated from a young man who had recovered from COVID-19. What was sequenced was PBMCs or T cells enriched from blood (not recorded which). The CDR3: CASSRDIYYEQYF. The DNA sequence is TGTGCCAGCAGCCGGGACATTTACTACGAGCAGTACTTC.